The 25 T cell receptor beta chains below were found in one sample sequenced in a study of PD-L1 blockade in urothelial cancer. Indicated time point: peripheral blood 6 weeks after treatment start. The data were produced by immunoSEQ multiplex PCR, yet TCRdb's version contains in-frame clones alone and is incomplete. The table lists tens of thousands of clones, approximately 90% of them singletons. Material: PBMCs, obtained around atezolizumab (anti-PD-L1) treatment. The receptors derive from an elderly woman with urothelial cancer.

V gene TRBV15 combines with J gene TRBJ2-3; 8 bases map to TRBD2. The CDR3 consists of 14 residues. Germline V gives CDR1 LNHNV, CDR2 YYDKDF (reference sequence). The V and J ends lost 8 bases and 4 bases, in that order; junction bases with no gene match: 8. The CDR3 protein is CATASGSVPDTQYF. The CDR3 coding sequence is TGTGCCACCGCGAGCGGGAGTGTCCCAGATACGCAGTATTTT.

This rearrangement joins TRBV5-1 to TRBJ1-3; D may be TRBD1 (5 bases). Trimming pared 3 bases from V and 2 bases from J, leaving 6 bases between. CDR1 is SGHRS, CDR2 YFSETQ, per germline. This CDR3 is 13 amino acids long. CDR3 in amino acids: CASSSGAGNTIYF. The CDR3, as DNA: TGCGCCAGCAGCTCGGGGGCTGGAAACACCATATATTTT.

This clone was seen a few times. The chain recombines TRBV19 with TRBJ1-4; D call uncertain. Trimming pared 1 base from V and 3 bases from J, leaving 12 bases between. This CDR3 has 16 amino acids. The germline V gene has CDR1 LNHDA and CDR2 SQIVND (reference sequence). Written as DNA, the CDR3 is TGTGCCAGTAGTATAGTAGCGGGTCGAGCTAATGAAAAACTGTTTTTT. Translating gives CASSIVAGRANEKLFF.

The V call is TRBV5-1, the J call TRBJ1-4; TRBD1 matches at 9 bases. Germline CDR1 SGHRS, CDR2 YFSETQ. V trimming: 4 bases; J trimming: 3 bases; junction bases outside the gene matches: 7. This CDR3 region has 16 residues. The DNA of the CDR3 is TGCGCCAGCAGCCCTAGGACAGGGGCGTCTAATGAAAAACTGTTTTTT. Residues: CASSPRTGASNEKLFF. Looking up the rest from reference TRBV5-1 and TRBJ1-4 gives the full variable domain: KAGVTQTPRYLIKTRGQQVTLSCSPISGHRSVSWYQQTPGQGLQFLFEYFSETQRNKGNFPGRFSGRQFSNSRSEMNVSTLELGDSALYLCASSPRTGASNEKLFFGSGTQLSVL.

The chain has TRBV9 and TRBJ1-3; maybe TRBD1 (5 bases). The CDR3 has 17 amino acids. CDR1 and CDR2 (germline): SGDLS, YYNGEE. Trimming cost V 0 bases and J 2 bases, with 15 bases left between them. This chain's CDR3 is CASSVATSTDTGNTIYF. In DNA form, the CDR3 reads TGTGCCAGCAGCGTAGCTACATCGACAGACACTGGAAACACCATATATTTT.

The J gene is TRBJ2-5, the V gene TRBV18, with D unresolved. The CDR3 loop spans 14 amino acids. Germline V lookup: CDR1 KGHSH, CDR2 LQKENI. V was trimmed by 3 bases and J by 5 bases, leaving 13 bases between them. CDR3 residues: CASSPIQSPETQYF. CDR3 DNA: TGTGCCAGCTCACCCATACAGAGCCCGGAGACCCAGTACTTC.

The chain is built from TRBV6-6 and TRBJ2-2, with D unresolved. This CDR3 has 13 residues. V was pared by 7 bases and J by 0 bases, with 6 bases between. Germline V gene sequence: CDR1 MNHNY, CDR2 SVGAGI (reference sequence). CDR3 nucleotide sequence: TGTGCCAGCAAAGAGGCGAACACCGGGGAGCTGTTTTTT. This gives the protein CASKEANTGELFF.

This chain connects TRBV6-1 to TRBJ1-1; no definite D call. CDR3 length equals 13 residues. The V gene's germline CDR1 is MNHNS and CDR2 SASEGT. Trimming removed 8 bases from V and 1 base from J, with 11 bases in between. The CDR3 coding sequence is TGTGCCAGCCGGGAGGGTGCGAACACTGAAGCTTTCTTT. Amino acids: CASREGANTEAFF.

This chain uses TRBV6-6 with TRBJ2-2; D may be TRBD1 (6 bases). Germline-derived CDR1 and CDR2 are MNHNY and SVGAGI (reference sequence). This CDR3 is built from 15 residues. V lost 3 bases and J 3 bases, leaving 11 bases between the germline ends. The CDR3 nucleotides read TGTGCCAGCAGTTATTTGTCAGGGGACACCGGGGAGCTGTTTTTT. Translated, it gives CASSYLSGDTGELFF.

The V call is TRBV10-3, the J call TRBJ2-2, with TRBD2 matching over 13 bases. CDR3 size: 17 residues. Germline CDR1 ENHRY, CDR2 SYGVKD. The V segment lost 0 bases and the J segment 4 bases; nucleotides outside the gene matches: 2. CDR3 protein: CAISESLAGGGTGELFF. The CDR3 DNA follows: TGTGCCATCAGTGAGTCACTAGCGGGAGGGGGCACCGGGGAGCTGTTTTTT.

The gene calls are TRBV19 and TRBJ2-7; 8 nucleotides align to TRBD2. The CDR3 loop spans 14 amino acids. The trim removed 6 bases at V and 7 bases at J, leaving 11 bases unmatched. Germline V gives CDR1 LNHDA, CDR2 SQIVND (reference sequence). The CDR3 sequence is CASSSVAGSSEQYF. In DNA form, the CDR3 reads TGTGCCAGTAGCTCGGTAGCGGGGAGTTCGGAGCAGTACTTC.

V gene TRBV5-1 combines with J gene TRBJ2-1, with TRBD2 matching 15 bases. From germline, CDR1 is SGHRS and CDR2 YFSETQ. CDR3 length equals 15 residues. V was pared by 5 bases and J by 6 bases, with 3 bases of the junction left unmatched. The CDR3 DNA follows: TGCGCCAGCAGGGGACTAGCGGGAGGCGGCAATGAGCAGTTCTTC. Encoded protein: CASRGLAGGGNEQFF.

This clone was seen a single time. This sequence joins TRBV6-1 and TRBJ1-1, with D possibly matching TRBD1 (5 bases). This CDR3 contains 15 residues. Deletions cut 3 bases from V and 4 bases from J, with 15 bases between. Germline CDR1 is MNHNS and CDR2 is SASEGT. This CDR3 reads CASSEQGRWGTEAFF. CDR3 bases: TGTGCCAGCAGTGAGCAGGGCCGCTGGGGCACTGAAGCTTTCTTT.

The DNA of the CDR3 is TGTGCCAGTAGTACGACAGTCACAGATACGCAGTATTTT. Translating gives CASSTTVTDTQYF. The V and J genes are TRBV19 and TRBJ2-3; maybe TRBD1 (5 bases). The length of the CDR3 is 13 residues. The V gene's germline CDR1 is LNHDA and CDR2 SQIVND (reference sequence). V was pared by 4 bases and J by 2 bases, with 7 bases between. The whole variable domain, filled in from reference TRBV19 and TRBJ2-3, reads DGGITQSPKYLFRKEGQNVTLSCEQNLNHDAMYWYRQDPGQGLRLIYYSQIVNDFQKGDIAEGYSVSREKKESFPLTVTSAQKNPTAFYLCASSTTVTDTQYFGPGTRLTVL.

The chain links TRBV28 to TRBJ1-2, with TRBD1 matching over 9 bases. In germline, CDR1 is MDHEN, CDR2 SYDVKM. CDR3 length equals 15 residues. The junction had 7 bases not matched to a gene; V was cut back by 4 bases and J by 4 bases. DNA of the CDR3: TGTGCCAGCAGTTCAACGACAGGGGGAGGCTATGGCTACACCTTC. This sequence encodes CASSSTTGGGYGYTF.

The rearrangement links TRBV28 to TRBJ2-1; D gene ambiguous. Germline V gene data show CDR1 as MDHEN and CDR2 as SYDVKM. Trimming pared 6 bases from V and 9 bases from J, leaving 12 bases between. There are 12 residues in the CDR3. The CDR3 bases are TGTGCCAGCAGCTTGGGTACGGGTGAGCAGTTCTTC. Translated, it gives CASSLGTGEQFF.

The chain recombines TRBV9 with TRBJ1-1; TRBD1 is a possible D gene (6 bases). The CDR3 covers 15 residues. The V end was cut by 0 bases, the J end by 0 bases, with 9 bases between. In germline, CDR1 is SGDLS, CDR2 YYNGEE. The CDR3 coding sequence is TGTGCCAGCAGCGTAGGCGGACAGATGAACACTGAAGCTTTCTTT. Its translation: CASSVGGQMNTEAFF.

This clone was observed a single time. This chain joins TRBV5-6 and TRBJ2-7; 7 bases agree with TRBD1. Trimming removed 4 bases from V and 3 bases from J; junction bases left unmatched: 7. The germline V gene has CDR1 SGHDT and CDR2 YYEEEE. CDR3 length: 14 residues. CDR3 protein: CASSPDRDSYEQYF. The CDR3 region has the DNA TGTGCCAGCAGCCCAGACCGGGACAGCTACGAGCAGTACTTC.

This clone appeared a single time. The CDR3 DNA reads as TGTGCCAGCACTCCTAGGACAGGGAGAACAGATACGCAGTATTTT. This encodes CASTPRTGRTDTQYF. This chain joins TRBV28 and TRBJ2-3, with 8 bases aligning to TRBD1. J was trimmed by 3 bases and V by 7 bases; bases with no gene match: 9. Germline CDR1 and CDR2: MDHEN and SYDVKM. The CDR3 sequence is 15 residues long.

The chain recombines TRBV28 with TRBJ2-1; TRBD2 aligns across 7 bases. The V and J ends lost 7 bases and 7 bases, in that order; junction bases with no gene match: 13. Germline V lookup: CDR1 MDHEN, CDR2 SYDVKM. The CDR3 is made up of 15 amino acids. The CDR3 DNA reads TGTGCCAGCATCCTAGGGGCGGGAGAGGTAAATGAGCAGTTCTTC. Protein product: CASILGAGEVNEQFF.

This clone was counted a few times. The gene calls are TRBV15 and TRBJ2-7, with unresolved D. The germline V gene has CDR1 LNHNV and CDR2 YYDKDF (reference sequence). V lost 5 bases and J lost 1, with 12 bases in between. The CDR3 is made up of 14 amino acids. The CDR3 region has the DNA TGTGCCACCAGCCCCCAACTGAGGTCCTACGAGCAGTACTTC. Protein sequence: CATSPQLRSYEQYF.

CDR3 nucleotide sequence: TGTGCCAGCAGCCGACAGGGACTGGGAGGCTACACCTTC. This gives the protein CASSRQGLGGYTF. This chain uses TRBV5-6 with TRBJ1-2, with 7 bases fitting TRBD1. This CDR3 comprises 13 residues. CDR1 SGHDT and CDR2 YYEEEE come from the germline V gene. V shed 4 bases, J shed 8 bases, and the junction held 8 bases outside the gene matches.

This clone has just one count. The V gene is TRBV7-9, the J gene TRBJ2-5; 11 nucleotides agree with TRBD1. V lost 4 bases, J lost 1 base, and 2 bases stayed unmatched. Germline CDR1 and CDR2: SEHNR and FQNEAQ (reference sequence). This CDR3 comprises 15 residues. CDR3 nucleotides: TGTGCCAGCAGCTCCGGGACAGGGGGCCAAGAGACCCAGTACTTC. It specifies CASSSGTGGQETQYF.

With regard to this clone: At one end the junction does not follow the germline gene, possibly because of a read error. The chain is built from TRBV7-9 and TRBJ2-7, with 7 positions matching TRBD1. CDR3 size: 11 residues. Germline CDR1 reads SEHNR; CDR2 reads FQNEAQ (reference sequence). CDR3 amino acids: CASSLAGTAFF. The DNA of the CDR3 is TGTGCCAGCAGCTTAGCCGGGACAGCCTTCTTC.

Only one count was recorded for this clone. The chain couples TRBV10-3 to TRBJ2-2, with D possibly being TRBD1 (7 bases). Germline V gene data show CDR1 as ENHRY and CDR2 as SYGVKD. This CDR3 has 16 residues. Trimming took off 4 bases at V and 1 base at J, with 13 bases between the two ends. This CDR3 reads CAISAGGQRNTGELFF. As DNA, the CDR3 is TGTGCCATCAGTGCCGGGGGACAGAGGAACACCGGGGAGCTGTTTTTT.